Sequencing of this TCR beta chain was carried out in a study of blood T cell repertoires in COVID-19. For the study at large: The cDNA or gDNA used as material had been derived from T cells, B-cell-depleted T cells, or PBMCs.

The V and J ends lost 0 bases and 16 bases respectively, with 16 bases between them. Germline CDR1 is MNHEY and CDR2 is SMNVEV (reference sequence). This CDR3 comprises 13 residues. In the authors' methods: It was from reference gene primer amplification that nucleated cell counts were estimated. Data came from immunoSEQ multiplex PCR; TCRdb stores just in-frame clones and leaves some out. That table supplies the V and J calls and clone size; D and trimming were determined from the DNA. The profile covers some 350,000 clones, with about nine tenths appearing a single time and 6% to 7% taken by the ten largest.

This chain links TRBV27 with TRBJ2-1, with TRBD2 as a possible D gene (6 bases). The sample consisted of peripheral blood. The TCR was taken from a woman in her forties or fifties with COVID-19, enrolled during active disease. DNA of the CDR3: TGTGCCAGCAGTTTATCGATCCAAGCGGGTCAATTCTTC. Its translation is CASSLSIQAGQFF.